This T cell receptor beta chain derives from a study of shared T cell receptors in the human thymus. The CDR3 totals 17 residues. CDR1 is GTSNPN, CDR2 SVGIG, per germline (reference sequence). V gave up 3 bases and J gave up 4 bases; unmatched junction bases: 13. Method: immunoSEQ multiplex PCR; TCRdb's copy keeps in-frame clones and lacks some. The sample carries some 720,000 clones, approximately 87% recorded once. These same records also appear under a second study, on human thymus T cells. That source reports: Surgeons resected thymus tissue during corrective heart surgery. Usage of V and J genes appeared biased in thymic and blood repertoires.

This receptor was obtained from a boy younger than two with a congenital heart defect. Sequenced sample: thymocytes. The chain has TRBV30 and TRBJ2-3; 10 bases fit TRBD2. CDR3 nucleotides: TGTGCCTGGAGCCGAAAACTAGCGGGGCCTCGCGCAGATACGCAGTATTTT. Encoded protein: CAWSRKLAGPRADTQYF.